The sequence of this TCR beta chain was determined in a study of blood T cell repertoires in COVID-19. Across the whole study: Sites in the United States, Italy and Spain provided acute and convalescent COVID-19 samples. T cells, B-cell-depleted T cells, or PBMCs provided the cDNA or gDNA that served as material.

Study processing details: Reference gene primer amplification yielded estimated nucleated cell counts. Data came from immunoSEQ multiplex PCR; TCRdb stores just in-frame clones and leaves some out. Clone size and the V and J calls come from that table; the DNA yielded D and trimming. The repertoire holds roughly 280,000 clones, with around 84% as singletons. CDR1 SGHTA and CDR2 FQGNSA come from the germline V gene. J lost 4 bases, V lost 5 bases, and 8 bases had no gene match. The CDR3 is 16 residues long. The receptor was isolated from a man aged 60 to 75 with acute or convalescent COVID-19. The V and J genes are TRBV7-2 and TRBJ2-2, with 9 bases fitting TRBD2. The source material was peripheral blood. The CDR3, as DNA: TGTGCCAGCAGCAATAGCGGGAGACCCGGCACCGGGGAGCTGTTTTTT. As protein: CASSNSGRPGTGELFF.